These 13 T cell receptor beta chains were all obtained from the same sample, sequenced in a study of early T cells in non-severe SARS-CoV-2 infection. TCRdb re-called the 5' RACE reads through MiXCR, storing one row per CDR3 protein. The data contain about 57,000 distinct CDR3 sequences, approximately 12% of them singletons. What was sequenced was whole blood. Source of these receptors: an adult who was a healthcare worker with PCR-confirmed SARS-CoV-2 infection or an uninfected control (not recorded which).

This clonotype was seen ten or more times. This chain connects TRBV28 to TRBJ1-6; TRBD1 is a possible D gene (6 bases). This CDR3 contains 15 residues. In germline, CDR1 is MDHEN, CDR2 SYDVKM. Deletions cut 5 bases from V and 7 bases from J, with 15 bases between. CDR3 amino acids: CASSRGGGENSPLHF. Here the CDR3 DNA reads TGTGCCAGCAGTAGGGGAGGGGGGGAAAATTCACCCCTCCACTTT. Filled out from reference TRBV28 and TRBJ1-6, the complete variable domain reads DVKVTQSSRYLVKRTGEKVFLECVQDMDHENMFWYRQDPGLGLRLIYFSYDVKMKEKGDIPEGYSVSREKKERFSLILESASTNQTSMYLCASSRGGGENSPLHFGNGTRLTVT.

The sample holds many counts of this clonotype. The chain couples TRBV5-6 to TRBJ1-1; TRBD1 matches 9 bases. The CDR3 loop spans 14 amino acids. J gave up 3 bases and V 3 bases, and 3 bases lay outside the gene matches. Germline values: CDR1 SGHDT, CDR2 YYEEEE. For the CDR3, the DNA is TGTGCCAGCAGCTCCGGGACAGGGTACACTGAAGCTTTCTTT. Translation: CASSSGTGYTEAFF.

This clonotype has only a few counts. The J gene is TRBJ2-7, the V gene TRBV20-1; maybe TRBD2 (6 bases). Germline CDR1 is DFQATT and CDR2 is SNEGSKA (reference sequence). Trimming took 5 bases from V and 3 from J, leaving 11 bases between them. This CDR3 has 12 residues. The CDR3: CSAGGFDYEQYF. The CDR3 DNA is TGCAGTGCTGGGGGGTTCGACTACGAGCAGTACTTC.

This clonotype was detected only a few times. An end of the junction differs from the germline gene, which may be a read error. The chain has TRBV5-5 and TRBJ2-2; the match to TRBD1 covers 7 bases. CDR3 length: 15 residues. Germline CDR1 and CDR2: SGHKS and YYEKEE (reference sequence). CDR3 DNA: TGTGTCAGCAGCTTGGCAGGGGGTTTCACCGGGGAGCTGTTTTTT. Translated, it gives CVSSLAGGFTGELFF.

V is TRBV12-3 or TRBV12-4 and J is TRBJ1-2; a possible D gene is TRBD1 (5 bases). The CDR3 loop spans 12 amino acids. Trimming took off 6 bases at V and 8 bases at J, with 13 bases between the two ends. This CDR3 is CASSPWGPGYTF. The CDR3 nucleotides are TGTGCCAGCAGCCCTTGGGGCCCGGGCTACACCTTC.

This clonotype was counted many times. The chain combines TRBV12-5 with TRBJ2-5; the match to TRBD1 covers 9 bases. In germline, CDR1 is LGHNT, CDR2 FRNRAP. V dropped 6 bases and J dropped 6; count of bases not matched to a gene: 2. This CDR3 comprises 12 residues. The DNA for the CDR3 is TGTGCTAGTGGCGACAGGGGGAAGACCCAGTACTTC. Protein sequence: CASGDRGKTQYF.

This clonotype was counted many times. The chain recombines TRBV3-1 with TRBJ2-1; 8 nucleotides align to TRBD2. CDR1 is LGHDT and CDR2 is YNNKEL in the germline V gene (reference sequence). With 7 bases clipped from V and 10 bases from J, the junction kept 15 bases outside the gene matches. The CDR3 has 15 amino acids. The CDR3 spells CASNYERGPLREQFF. In DNA, the CDR3 is TGTGCCAGCAACTATGAGCGGGGGCCACTAAGAGAGCAGTTCTTC.

The chain couples TRBV10-3 to TRBJ1-1; unclear D gene. The CDR3 runs 15 residues. Germline V gives CDR1 ENHRY, CDR2 SYGVKD. Trimming removed 6 bases from V and 4 bases from J, with 18 bases in between. CDR3 nucleotides: TGTGCCATCAGCCGGTCCGGCGACTTAGGCACTGAAGCTTTCTTT. Protein: CAISRSGDLGTEAFF.

This clonotype was seen a handful of times. This chain uses TRBV20-1 with TRBJ2-5; possible D gene TRBD2, 6 bases. This CDR3 contains 13 residues. Germline loops: CDR1 DFQATT, CDR2 SNEGSKA (reference sequence). V lost 3 bases, J lost 0 bases, and 8 bases lay in between. The CDR3 reads CSASWGDQETQYF. CDR3 in DNA: TGCAGTGCTAGTTGGGGGGACCAAGAGACCCAGTACTTC.

This clonotype was recorded many times. The chain is built from TRBV20-1 and TRBJ2-1; 9 bases fit TRBD2. Germline-derived CDR1 and CDR2 are DFQATT and SNEGSKA (reference sequence). This CDR3 has 20 amino acids. The ends lost 6 bases at V and 1 base at J; junction bases unmatched: 22. The CDR3 here is CSAPLDAGGPRTLSYNEQFF. In DNA, the CDR3 is TGCAGTGCCCCACTTGATGCGGGGGGGCCTCGAACCCTATCCTACAATGAGCAGTTCTTC.

This clonotype was recorded many times. The chain carries TRBV7-9 and TRBJ2-5; D remains unclear. Between the trimmed V and J ends, which lost 4 bases and 5 bases, there was a span of 5 bases. CDR1 SEHNR and CDR2 FQNEAQ come from the germline V gene (reference sequence). The CDR3 consists of 11 residues. The CDR3 nucleotides are TGTGCCAGCAGCTCCTTTGAGACCCAGTACTTC. It encodes CASSSFETQYF.

The sample holds a few counts of this clonotype. CDR3 in amino acids: CAWNGGAQETQYF. The CDR3 nucleotides are TGTGCCTGGAATGGAGGGGCCCAAGAGACCCAGTACTTC. The chain carries TRBV30 and TRBJ2-5; D is perhaps TRBD2 (6 bases). The CDR3 totals 13 residues. Looked up from germline, CDR1 is GTSNPN and CDR2 is SVGIG (reference sequence). V lost 4 bases and J 1 base, leaving 10 bases between the germline ends.

This clonotype was recorded a few times. V usage is TRBV10-2 and J usage is TRBJ2-3; 12 bases are a match to TRBD2. Trimming removed 8 bases from V and 1 base from J; junction bases left unmatched: 7. The CDR3 totals 16 residues. Germline CDR1 and CDR2: WSHSY and SAAADI. DNA of the CDR3: TGCGCCAGCCAACCGGGACTAGCGGGCGGCACAGATACGCAGTATTTT. This translates into CASQPGLAGGTDTQYF.